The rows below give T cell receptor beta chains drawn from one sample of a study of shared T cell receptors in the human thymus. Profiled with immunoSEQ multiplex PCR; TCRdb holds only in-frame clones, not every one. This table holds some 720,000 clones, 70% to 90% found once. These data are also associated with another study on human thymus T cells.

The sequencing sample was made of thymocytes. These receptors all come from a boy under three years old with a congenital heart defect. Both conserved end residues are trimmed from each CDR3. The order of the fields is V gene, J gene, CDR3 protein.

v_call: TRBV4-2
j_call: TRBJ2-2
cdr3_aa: ASSQDSGNNTGELF

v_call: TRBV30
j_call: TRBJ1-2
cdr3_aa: AWSPRQGALYGYT

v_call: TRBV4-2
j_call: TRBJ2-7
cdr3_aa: ASSQDFGQGFSYEQY

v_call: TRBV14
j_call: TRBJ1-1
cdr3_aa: ASSQVKGNNTEAF

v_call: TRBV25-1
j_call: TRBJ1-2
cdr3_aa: ASGTVNYGYT

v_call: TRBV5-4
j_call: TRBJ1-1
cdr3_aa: ASSFASVQSYEAF

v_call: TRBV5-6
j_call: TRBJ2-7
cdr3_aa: ASSQKSYEQY

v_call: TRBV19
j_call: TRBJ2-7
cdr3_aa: ASRAGDKSGEQY

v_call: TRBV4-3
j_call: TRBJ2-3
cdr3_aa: ASSPRLAGGVATQY

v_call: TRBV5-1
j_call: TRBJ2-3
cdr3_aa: ASSSTGSKDTQY

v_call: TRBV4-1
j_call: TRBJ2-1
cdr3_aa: ASSHLAGANNEQF

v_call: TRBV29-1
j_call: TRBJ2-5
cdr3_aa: STYRVTETQY

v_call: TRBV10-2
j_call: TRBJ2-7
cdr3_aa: ATSTSGSEQY

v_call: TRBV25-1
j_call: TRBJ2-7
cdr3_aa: ASSELPGGQY

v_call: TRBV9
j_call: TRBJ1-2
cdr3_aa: ASSVEVNGRTGYT

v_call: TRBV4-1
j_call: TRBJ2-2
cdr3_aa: ASSQDVAAGGPGGELF

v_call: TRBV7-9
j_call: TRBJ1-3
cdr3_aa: ASSCDTSVNTIY

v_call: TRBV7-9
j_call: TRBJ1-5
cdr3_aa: ASSTGGYSNQPQH

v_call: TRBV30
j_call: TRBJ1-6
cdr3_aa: AWSRDNYNSPLH

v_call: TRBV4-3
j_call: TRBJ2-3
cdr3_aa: ASSQGVGVGEGNTDTQY

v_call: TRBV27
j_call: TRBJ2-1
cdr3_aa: ASSSPPGIETLGEQF

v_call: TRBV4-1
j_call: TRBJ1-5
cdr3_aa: ASSPGQGKEYSNQPQH

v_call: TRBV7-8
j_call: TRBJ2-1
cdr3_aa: ASSFVKGTSGSSSYNEQF

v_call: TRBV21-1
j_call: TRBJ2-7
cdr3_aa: ASSSSPYEQY

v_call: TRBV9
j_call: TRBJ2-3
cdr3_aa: ASSVAGQSTDTQY

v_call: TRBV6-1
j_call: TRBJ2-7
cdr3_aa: ASSDPGQLYEQY

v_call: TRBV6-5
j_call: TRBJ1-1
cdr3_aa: ASILRGTGGTEAF

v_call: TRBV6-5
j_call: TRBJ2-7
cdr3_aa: ASSYPGTSGNYEQY

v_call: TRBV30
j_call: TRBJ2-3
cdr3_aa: AWRGTSGMTDTQY

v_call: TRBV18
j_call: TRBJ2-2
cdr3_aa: ASSPKTGPPGELF

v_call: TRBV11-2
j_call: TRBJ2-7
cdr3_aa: ASQGGTYEQY

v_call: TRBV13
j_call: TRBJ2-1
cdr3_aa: ASSLGGLAGGSYEQF

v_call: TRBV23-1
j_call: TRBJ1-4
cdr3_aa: ASSHPLSANEKLF

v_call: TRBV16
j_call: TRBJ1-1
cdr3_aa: ASSQSPLQGDVTEAF

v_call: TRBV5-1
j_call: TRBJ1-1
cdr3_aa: ASRIPWRNTEAF

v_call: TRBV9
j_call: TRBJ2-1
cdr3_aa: ASSASGSSYNEQF

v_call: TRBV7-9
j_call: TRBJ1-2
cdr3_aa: ASSSRQGSCYT

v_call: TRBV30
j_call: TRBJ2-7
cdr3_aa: AWSAEELAETSYEQY

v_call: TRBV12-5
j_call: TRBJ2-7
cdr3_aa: ASDNRDREAHEQY

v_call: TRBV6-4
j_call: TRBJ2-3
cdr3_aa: ASSASGHSTDTQY

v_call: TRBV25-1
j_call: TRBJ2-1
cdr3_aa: ASSERQGEVIMDNEQF

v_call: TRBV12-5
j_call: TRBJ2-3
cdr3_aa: ASGPKTGLAGVDTQY

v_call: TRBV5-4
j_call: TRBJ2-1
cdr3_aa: ASRLQGSYSYNEQF

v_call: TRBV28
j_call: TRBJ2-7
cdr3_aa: ASTSTGGSYEQY

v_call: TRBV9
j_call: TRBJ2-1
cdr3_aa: ASSGARRGNEQF

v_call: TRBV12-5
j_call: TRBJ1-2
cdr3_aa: ASGPAGGGGYT